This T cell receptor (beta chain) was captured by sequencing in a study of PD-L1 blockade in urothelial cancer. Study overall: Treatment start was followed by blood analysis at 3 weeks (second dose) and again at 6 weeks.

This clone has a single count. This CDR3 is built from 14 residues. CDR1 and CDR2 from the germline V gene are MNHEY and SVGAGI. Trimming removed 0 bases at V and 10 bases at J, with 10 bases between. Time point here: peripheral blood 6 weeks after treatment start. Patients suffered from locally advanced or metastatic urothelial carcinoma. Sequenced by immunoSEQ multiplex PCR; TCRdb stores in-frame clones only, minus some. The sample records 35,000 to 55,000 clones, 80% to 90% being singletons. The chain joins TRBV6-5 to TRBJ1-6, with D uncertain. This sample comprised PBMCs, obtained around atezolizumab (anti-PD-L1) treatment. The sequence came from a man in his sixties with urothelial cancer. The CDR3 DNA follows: TGTGCCAGCAGTTACTCGAGTATGGTCTCACCCCTCCACTTT. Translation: CASSYSSMVSPLHF.